These T cell receptor beta chains were read from a single sample in a study of blood T cell repertoires in COVID-19. Using immunoSEQ multiplex PCR, the repertoire was profiled, and TCRdb retains in-frame clones only, with some absent. The table records 100,000 to 150,000 clones, about 83% of them present only once. Specimen: peripheral blood. The origin of the receptors is a man in his forties or fifties with active or convalescent COVID-19. The conserved cysteine and the conserved F or W are not part of the CDR3 here. A D gene is named only where the DNA matches it firmly.

d_call v_call cdr3_aa
TRBD1 TRBV5-6 ASSRGTGGYGYT
TRBD1 TRBV6-5 ASRETGTGGTEAF
NA TRBV19 ASRGGNYNEQF
NA TRBV11-3 ASSLNTVNEQF
NA TRBV3-1/TRBV3-2 ASSQEGTVANYGYT
NA TRBV19 ASSPQGKHTEAF
NA TRBV12-3/TRBV12-4 ASSTPPGDLF
TRBD2 TRBV25-1 ASRATGTSGINEQF
NA TRBV5-1 ASSLARGGLNEKLF
NA TRBV4-3 ASSQESQGKETQY
TRBD2 TRBV19 ASSIAAGGYNEQF
NA TRBV19 ASSRSGGASQPQH
NA TRBV7-3 ASSFAGSTDTQY
TRBD1 TRBV5-1 ASSPGTVQETQY
TRBD2 TRBV10-3 AIGTSGGLGIEQY
NA TRBV7-9 ASSLDTVSYNEQF
TRBD2 TRBV10-3 AISESIAGAPYNEQF
NA TRBV18 ASSPPKGEHGNTIY
NA TRBV6-1 ASSAERSSYNSPLH
TRBD2 TRBV5-1 ASNPSRSGGSDTQY
TRBD1 TRBV24-1 ATSDPRTGANEQF
TRBD1 TRBV5-1 ASSSTGTGGTEAF
NA TRBV18 ASSPGRGPTNEKLF
NA TRBV5-3 ARSLADSLLQLNTEAF
TRBD2 TRBV5-1 ASSSGGMNTGELF
NA TRBV18 ASSPRGHHNQPQH
NA TRBV20-1 SATRGTEAF
NA TRBV19 ASSAPGALH
NA TRBV2 ASSLRQTQETQY
NA TRBV12-3/TRBV12-4 ASSLSRGEAF
TRBD1 TRBV2 ATRQGELQTQY